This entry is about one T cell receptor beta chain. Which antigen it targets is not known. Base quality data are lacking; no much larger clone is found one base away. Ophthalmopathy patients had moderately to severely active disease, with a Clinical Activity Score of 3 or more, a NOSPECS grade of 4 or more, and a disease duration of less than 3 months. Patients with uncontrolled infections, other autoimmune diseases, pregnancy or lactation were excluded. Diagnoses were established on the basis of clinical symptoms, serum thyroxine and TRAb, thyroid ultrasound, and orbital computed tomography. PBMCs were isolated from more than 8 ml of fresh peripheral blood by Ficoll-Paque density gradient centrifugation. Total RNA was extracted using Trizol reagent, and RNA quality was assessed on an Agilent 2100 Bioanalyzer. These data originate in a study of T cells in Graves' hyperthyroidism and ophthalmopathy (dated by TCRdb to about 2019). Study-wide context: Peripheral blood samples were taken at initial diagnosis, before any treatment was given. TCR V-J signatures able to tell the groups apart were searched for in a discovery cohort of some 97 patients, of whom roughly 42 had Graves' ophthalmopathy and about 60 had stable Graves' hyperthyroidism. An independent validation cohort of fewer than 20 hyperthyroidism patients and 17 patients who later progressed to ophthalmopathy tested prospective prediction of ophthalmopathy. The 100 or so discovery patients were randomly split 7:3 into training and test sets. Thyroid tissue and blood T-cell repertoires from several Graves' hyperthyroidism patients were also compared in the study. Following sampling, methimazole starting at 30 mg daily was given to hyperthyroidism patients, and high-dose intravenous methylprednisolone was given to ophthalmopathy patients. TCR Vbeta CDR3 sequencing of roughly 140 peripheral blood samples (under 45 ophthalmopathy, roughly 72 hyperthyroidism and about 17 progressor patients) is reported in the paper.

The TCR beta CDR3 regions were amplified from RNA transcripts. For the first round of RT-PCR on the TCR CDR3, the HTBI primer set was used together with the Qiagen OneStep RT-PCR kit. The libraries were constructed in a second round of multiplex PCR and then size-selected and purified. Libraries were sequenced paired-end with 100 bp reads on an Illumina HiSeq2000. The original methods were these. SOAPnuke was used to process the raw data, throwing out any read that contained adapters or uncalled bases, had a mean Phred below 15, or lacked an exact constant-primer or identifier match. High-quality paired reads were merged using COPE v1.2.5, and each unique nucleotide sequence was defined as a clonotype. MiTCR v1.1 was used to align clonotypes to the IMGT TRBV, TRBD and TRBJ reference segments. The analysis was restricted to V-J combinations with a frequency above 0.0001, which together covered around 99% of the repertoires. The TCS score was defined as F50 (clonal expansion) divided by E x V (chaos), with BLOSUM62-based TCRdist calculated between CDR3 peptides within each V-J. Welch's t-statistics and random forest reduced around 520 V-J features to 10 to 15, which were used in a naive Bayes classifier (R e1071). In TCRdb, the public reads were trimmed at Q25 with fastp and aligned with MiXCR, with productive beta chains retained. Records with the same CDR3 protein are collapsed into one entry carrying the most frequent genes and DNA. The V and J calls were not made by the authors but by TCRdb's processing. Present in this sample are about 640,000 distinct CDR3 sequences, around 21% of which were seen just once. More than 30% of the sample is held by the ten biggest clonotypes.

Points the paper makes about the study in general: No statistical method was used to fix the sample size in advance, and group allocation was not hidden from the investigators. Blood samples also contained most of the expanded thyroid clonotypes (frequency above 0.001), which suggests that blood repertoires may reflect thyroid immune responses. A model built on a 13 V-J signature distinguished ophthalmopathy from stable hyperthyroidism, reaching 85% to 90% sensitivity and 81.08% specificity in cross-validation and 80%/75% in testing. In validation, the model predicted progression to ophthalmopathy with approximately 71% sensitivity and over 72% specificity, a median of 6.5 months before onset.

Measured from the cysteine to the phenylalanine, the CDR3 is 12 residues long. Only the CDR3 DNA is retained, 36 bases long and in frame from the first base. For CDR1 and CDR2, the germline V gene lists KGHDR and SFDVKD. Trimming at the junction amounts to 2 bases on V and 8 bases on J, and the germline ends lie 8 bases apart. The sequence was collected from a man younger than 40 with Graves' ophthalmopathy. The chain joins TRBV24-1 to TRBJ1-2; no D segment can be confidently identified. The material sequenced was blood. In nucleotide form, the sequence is TGTGCCACCAGTGATTCGGGCAAAGGCTACACCTTC. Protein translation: CATSDSGKGYTF.